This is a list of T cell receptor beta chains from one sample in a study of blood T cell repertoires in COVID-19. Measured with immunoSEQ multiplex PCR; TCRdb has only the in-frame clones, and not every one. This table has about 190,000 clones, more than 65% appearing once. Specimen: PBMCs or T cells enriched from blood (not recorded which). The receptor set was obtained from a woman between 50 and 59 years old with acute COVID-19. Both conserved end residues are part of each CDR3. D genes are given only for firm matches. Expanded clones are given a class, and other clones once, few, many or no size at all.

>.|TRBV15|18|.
CATSPRSPDAYSNQPQHF
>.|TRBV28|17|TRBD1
CASSLTEGQGANEKLFF
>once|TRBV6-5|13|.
CASGQSLQVPQHF
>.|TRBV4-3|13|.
CASSQDRKNEQFF
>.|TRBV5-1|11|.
CASSRDRELFF
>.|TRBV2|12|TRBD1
CASRGQGGGYTF
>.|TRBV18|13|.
CASSGGPNSPLHF
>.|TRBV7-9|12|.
CASSTPYSPLHF
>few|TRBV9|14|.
CASSLGEGDTEAFF
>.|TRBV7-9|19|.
CASRSKKQGRPWGNQPQHF
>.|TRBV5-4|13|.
CASSPRDTDTQYF
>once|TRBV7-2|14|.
CASSPRRGNEKLFF
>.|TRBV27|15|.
CASGRLGRTNEKLFF